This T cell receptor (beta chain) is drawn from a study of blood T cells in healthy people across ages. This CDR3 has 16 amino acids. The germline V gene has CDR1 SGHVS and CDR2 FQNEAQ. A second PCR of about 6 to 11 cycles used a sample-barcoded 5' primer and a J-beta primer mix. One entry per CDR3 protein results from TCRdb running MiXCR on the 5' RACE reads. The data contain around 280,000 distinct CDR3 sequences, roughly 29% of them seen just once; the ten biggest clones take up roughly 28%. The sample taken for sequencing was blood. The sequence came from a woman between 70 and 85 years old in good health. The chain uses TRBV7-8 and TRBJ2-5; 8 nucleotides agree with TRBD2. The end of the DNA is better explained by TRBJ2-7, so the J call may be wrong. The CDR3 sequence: CASSLGGLAVAYEQYF. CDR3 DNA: TGTGCCAGCAGCTTAGGCGGACTAGCTGTCGCCTACGAGCAGTACTTC.